Listed below are T cell receptor beta chains from one sample, sequenced in a study of cytomegalovirus exposure and HLA in healthy donors. The method was immunoSEQ multiplex PCR; TCRdb's version includes in-frame clones alone and lacks a portion of them. Altogether around 140,000 clones are present, approximately 80% being singletons, with the ten largest covering roughly 1.9%. The specimen was PBMCs. Every receptor here comes from a man aged 40-49 years in good health and CMV-seronegative. Each CDR3 is given with its conserved first and last residue. Fields, in order: CDR3 DNA, CDR3 protein, clone size, V gene, D gene, J gene. A D gene is named only where the DNA matches it firmly. A row's size may be missing; if present it is once, few, many or a size class.

DNA: TGTGCCAGCTCACCACAGGGGGCGCGGGCCGAAGCTTTCTTT
CDR3: CASSPQGARAEAFF
size: -
V: TRBV18
D: TRBD1
J: TRBJ1-1

DNA: TGTGCCAGCTCACCAAACAGGGAGACAGATACGCAGTATTTT
CDR3: CASSPNRETDTQYF
size: -
V: TRBV18
D: -
J: TRBJ2-3

DNA: TGTGCCAGCAGCGTAAGGGGGACCCCCAATCAGCCCCAGCATTTT
CDR3: CASSVRGTPNQPQHF
size: -
V: TRBV9
D: -
J: TRBJ1-5

DNA: TGTGCCAGCAGTCGACTGGACAATCAGCCCCAGCATTTT
CDR3: CASSRLDNQPQHF
size: -
V: TRBV6-6
D: -
J: TRBJ1-5

DNA: TGTGCCAGCAGCCCCGAGGGACAGGGGAGGTCCTACGAGCAGTACTTC
CDR3: CASSPEGQGRSYEQYF
size: -
V: TRBV27
D: TRBD1
J: TRBJ2-7

DNA: TGTGCCAGCACGGCAGGGCCGAACACTGAAGCTTTCTTT
CDR3: CASTAGPNTEAFF
size: -
V: TRBV7-8
D: -
J: TRBJ1-1

DNA: TGTGCCAGCACCCAGGTTTGGCGAGCGGGAGATGTCAATGAGCAGTTCTTC
CDR3: CASTQVWRAGDVNEQFF
size: once
V: TRBV28
D: TRBD2
J: TRBJ2-1

DNA: TGTGCCAGCAGCGGAAGGGGACAGGGCAACACTGAAGCTTTCTTT
CDR3: CASSGRGQGNTEAFF
size: -
V: TRBV6-5
D: TRBD1
J: TRBJ1-1

DNA: TGCGCCAGCAGCCAAGTTTATAGGGGTTGGGAACCCGAGCAGTACTTC
CDR3: CASSQVYRGWEPEQYF
size: -
V: TRBV4-1
D: -
J: TRBJ2-7

DNA: TGCACCAGCAGCCAAGTGGTTTCGGGGGGCTACAATGAGCAGTTCTTC
CDR3: CTSSQVVSGGYNEQFF
size: few
V: TRBV1
D: -
J: TRBJ2-1

DNA: TGTGCCAGCAGCTTAGTAGGCAATCAGCCCCAGCATTTT
CDR3: CASSLVGNQPQHF
size: once
V: TRBV11-2
D: -
J: TRBJ1-5

DNA: TGTGCCAGCAGATGGACAGGGGACGCTCACGAGCAGTACTTC
CDR3: CASRWTGDAHEQYF
size: -
V: TRBV2
D: TRBD1
J: TRBJ2-7

DNA: TGTGCCAGCAGTGAAGCCTTCCGGGACATCAATCAGCCCCAGCATTTT
CDR3: CASSEAFRDINQPQHF
size: once
V: TRBV6-1
D: -
J: TRBJ1-5

DNA: TGTGCCAGTAGTATAGATATTTGGACTGAGACCTACGAGCAGTACTTC
CDR3: CASSIDIWTETYEQYF
size: -
V: TRBV19
D: -
J: TRBJ2-7

DNA: TGTGCCAGCAGCGTTTTAGGGGGTAGCTCCTACAATGAGCAGTTCTTC
CDR3: CASSVLGGSSYNEQFF
size: -
V: TRBV9
D: -
J: TRBJ2-1

DNA: TGTGCCAGCAGTCCCTACGGACTAGCGGGAGGGGGCGGCACAGATACGCAGTATTTT
CDR3: CASSPYGLAGGGGTDTQYF
size: -
V: TRBV27
D: TRBD2
J: TRBJ2-3

DNA: TGTGCCAGCAGCCCCGGGGGGGGGCGGGGATTGGATACGCAGTATTTT
CDR3: CASSPGGGRGLDTQYF
size: few
V: TRBV5-4
D: TRBD2
J: TRBJ2-3

DNA: TGTGCCAGCAGCACACAGGGAGTAGGCGTCCTGACTTTC
CDR3: CASSTQGVGVLTF
size: -
V: TRBV7-8
D: -
J: TRBJ2-6

DNA: TGTGCCAGCAGCCAACCTCGGTCCTACAGGGGCCCCAATCAGCCCCAGCATTTT
CDR3: CASSQPRSYRGPNQPQHF
size: -
V: TRBV28
D: TRBD1
J: TRBJ1-5

DNA: TGCGCCAGCAGCTCGACAGGGAACACCGGGGAGCTGTTTTTT
CDR3: CASSSTGNTGELFF
size: -
V: TRBV5-1
D: -
J: TRBJ2-2

DNA: TGTGCCAGCAGCGGGACAGGGGGCTGGGAGACCCAGTACTTC
CDR3: CASSGTGGWETQYF
size: -
V: TRBV5-5
D: TRBD1
J: TRBJ2-5

DNA: TGTGCCAGCAGTCACCGGTCAGGCGTTGGCACCATATATTTT
CDR3: CASSHRSGVGTIYF
size: -
V: TRBV28
D: -
J: TRBJ1-3